This T cell receptor beta chain appears in the sequencing data of a study of blood T cell repertoires in COVID-19 (dated by TCRdb to the early 2020s). Study-level background: Collaborator samples came from the United States, Italy and Spain and covered acute and convalescent phases of COVID-19. Where available, HLA class I and class II types were taken from metadata supplied by the sample provider and were not determined by assay-based typing. The samples were drawn from two sources: the first 160 participants of the ongoing ImmuneRACE study, and 1,254 subjects contributed by 6 global collaborators. The repertoires were released in a freely available public database meant as a resource for research on the immune response to SARS-CoV-2. The material from the prospective study consisted of cDNA or gDNA derived from T cells, B-cell-depleted T cells, or PBMCs. The sample metadata nearly always contained a de-identified subject ID, COVID-19 status, age in years and sex. Deeply sampled blood TCRbeta repertoires from subjects exposed to, actively infected with, or recovered from COVID-19 were included in the dataset.

Participants in the prospective study were enrolled through a virtual design, were aged roughly 18 to 100 years, and lived in roughly 24 United States geographic areas. To assign participants to cohorts, the prospective study relied on clinical history that participants themselves reported in a screening survey and a study questionnaire. For ImmuneRACE Cohort 3, a participant was defined as recovered based on two consecutive negative NP/OP PCR tests, clearance by a healthcare professional, or resolution of symptoms. Each participant in the prospective study had whole blood, serum and a nasopharyngeal or oropharyngeal swab collected by mobile phlebotomists. Over a 2-month period, participants in the prospective study had the option of providing additional blood draws and questionnaires. Before DNA extraction, prospective study blood samples were shipped either frozen or at room temperature. A note on this clone: The target of this receptor is not known. No base-level quality is on record; no much larger clone is a single base apart.

Results the study describes overall, beyond this receptor: The amount of clinical and demographic metadata varied by source and participant and was provided uncurated.

The immunoSEQ Assay, a bias-controlled multiplex PCR, was used to amplify TCRbeta CDR3 regions from genomic DNA. On the authors' methods: The number of nucleated cells in each sample was estimated by amplification of reference gene primers within the assay. To quantify the absolute abundance of each unique TCRbeta CDR3 rearrangement, sequence reads were collapsed and filtered. For each sample, productive Simpson clonality was calculated as the square root of Simpson's diversity index across productive rearrangements. TCRdb took this table from immuneACCESS and kept in-frame rearrangements with V and J called. Such tables lack part of the clones; where checked against another copy, unresolved V genes explain under half of the gap, and the rest is unexplained. V, J and clone size are those of that table, while D and trimming were read from the DNA. This sample comprises under 300,000 clones, roughly 89% of them detected only once. In total, the top ten clones hold approximately 9% of the sample.

From the germline V gene (reference sequence), CDR1 is LGHDT and CDR2 is YNNKEL. Between the V and J ends, shortened by 1 base and 3 bases respectively, the junction contains 19 bases. Inclusive of the bounding cysteine and phenylalanine, the CDR3 is 17 residues long. Of the read, only the CDR3 DNA is kept; its 51 bases are in frame from base 1. Sequenced material: PBMCs or T cells enriched from blood (not recorded which). The source is a man aged 35-49 years who had recovered from COVID-19. The chain links TRBV3-1 (or the pseudogene TRBV3-2) with TRBJ2-7, with the D gene not clear enough to name. This receptor carries the CDR3 CASSQGRLLSVFYEQYF. The nucleotides are TGTGCCAGCAGCCAAGGGCGGTTGTTGAGCGTTTTCTACGAGCAGTACTTC.